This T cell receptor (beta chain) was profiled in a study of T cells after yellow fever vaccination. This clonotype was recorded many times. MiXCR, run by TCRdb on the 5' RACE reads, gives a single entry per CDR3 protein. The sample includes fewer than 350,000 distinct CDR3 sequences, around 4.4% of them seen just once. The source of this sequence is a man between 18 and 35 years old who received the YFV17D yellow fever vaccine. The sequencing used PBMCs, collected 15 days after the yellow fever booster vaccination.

CDR3 DNA sequence: TGTGCCAGCAGCTTAGTCAGGGGAACCGACGAGCAGTACTTC. Amino acid sequence: CASSLVRGTDEQYF. The chain uses TRBV7-2 and TRBJ2-7, with a tentative D call TRBD1 (6 bases). V was clipped by 1 base and J by 5 bases, with 12 bases between them. This CDR3 contains 14 residues. The germline CDR1 and CDR2 sequences are SGHTA and FQGNSA.